This T cell receptor beta chain was observed in a study of blood T cell repertoires in COVID-19. For the study at large: Researchers got acute and convalescent COVID-19 samples from the United States, Italy and Spain.

V was pared by 4 bases and J by 6 bases, with 22 bases between. The CDR3 length is 17 residues. Looked up from germline, CDR1 is SGHTS and CDR2 is YDEGEE. Libraries were prepared by immunoSEQ multiplex PCR; TCRdb keeps only in-frame clonotypes and omits some of them. This sample has 200,000 to 250,000 clones, with roughly 90% found just once. The TCR originated in a woman between 50 and 59 years old with acute or convalescent COVID-19. Sample: peripheral blood. The chain links TRBV5-8 to TRBJ2-2; TRBD2 is a possible D gene (6 bases). For the CDR3, the DNA is TGTGCCAGCAGCCCGGAATACGGGACTCGTACCCCCGGGGAGCTGTTTTTT. This sequence encodes CASSPEYGTRTPGELFF.